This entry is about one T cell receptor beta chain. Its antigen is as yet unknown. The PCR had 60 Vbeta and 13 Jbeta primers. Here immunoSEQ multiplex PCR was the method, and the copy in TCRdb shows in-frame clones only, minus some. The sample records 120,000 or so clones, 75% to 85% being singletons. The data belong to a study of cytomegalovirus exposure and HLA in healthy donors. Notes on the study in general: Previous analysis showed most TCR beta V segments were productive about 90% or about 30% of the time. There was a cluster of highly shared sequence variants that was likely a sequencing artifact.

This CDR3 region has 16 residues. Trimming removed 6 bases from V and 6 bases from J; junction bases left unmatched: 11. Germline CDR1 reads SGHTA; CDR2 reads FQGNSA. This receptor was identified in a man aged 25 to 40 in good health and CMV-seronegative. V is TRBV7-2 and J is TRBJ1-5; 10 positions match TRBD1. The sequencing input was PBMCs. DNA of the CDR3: TGTGCCAGCAGTCGTATTTTTGACAGGGGGCCTCAGCCCCAGCATTTT. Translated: CASSRIFDRGPQPQHF.